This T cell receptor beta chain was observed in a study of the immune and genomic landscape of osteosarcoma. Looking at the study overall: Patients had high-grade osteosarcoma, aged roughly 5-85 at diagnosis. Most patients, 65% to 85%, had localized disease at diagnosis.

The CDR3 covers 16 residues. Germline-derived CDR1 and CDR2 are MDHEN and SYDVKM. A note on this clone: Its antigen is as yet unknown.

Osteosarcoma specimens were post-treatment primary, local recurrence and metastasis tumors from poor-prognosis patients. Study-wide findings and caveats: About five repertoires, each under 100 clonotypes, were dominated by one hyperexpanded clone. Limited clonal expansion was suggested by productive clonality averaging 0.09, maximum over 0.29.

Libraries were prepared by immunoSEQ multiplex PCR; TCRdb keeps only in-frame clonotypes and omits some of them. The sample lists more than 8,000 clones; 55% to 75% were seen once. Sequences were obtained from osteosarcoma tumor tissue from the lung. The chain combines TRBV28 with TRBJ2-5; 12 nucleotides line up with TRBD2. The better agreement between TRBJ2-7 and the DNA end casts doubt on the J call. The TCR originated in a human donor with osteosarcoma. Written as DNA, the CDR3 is TGTGCCAGCAGTACCCGACTAGCGGGGGTCTTCTACGAGCAGTACTTC. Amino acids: CASSTRLAGVFYEQYF.